Listed here are 29 T cell receptor beta chains from one sample, sequenced in a study of T cell responses to AZD1222 COVID-19 vaccine. Clones were read by immunoSEQ multiplex PCR, and TCRdb kept only the in-frame ones, dropping some. The top ten hold 17% of the sample, which has around 99,000 clones, 70% to 90% seen once. Source: peripheral blood, taken on day 0 of AZD1222 vaccination. Receptors originate from an adult in good health.

The gene calls are TRBV9 and TRBJ1-3, with D maybe TRBD1 (5 bases). The germline gives CDR1 SGDLS, CDR2 YYNGEE. Trimming cost V 2 bases and J 0 bases, with 18 bases left between them. This CDR3 contains 18 residues. CDR3 in amino acids: CASSVFREGLSSGNTIYF. In DNA form, the CDR3 reads TGTGCCAGCAGCGTCTTCAGGGAAGGGTTGAGCTCTGGAAACACCATATATTTT.

The gene calls are TRBV20-1 and TRBJ2-7; D is unresolved. Trimming stripped 0 bases from V and 7 bases from J, with 7 bases between. The CDR3 loop spans 11 amino acids. CDR1 and CDR2 from the germline V gene are DFQATT and SNEGSKA (reference sequence). This chain's CDR3 is CSARDTGEQYF. The CDR3 DNA reads TGCAGTGCTAGAGACACGGGTGAGCAGTACTTC.

This chain connects TRBV7-9 to TRBJ1-5; D is perhaps TRBD1 (5 bases). Deletions cut 5 bases from V and 5 bases from J, with 10 bases between. The CDR3 has 13 residues. Germline lookup yields CDR1 SEHNR and CDR2 FQNEAQ (reference sequence). CDR3 protein: CASSPGGDQPQHF. The DNA for the CDR3 is TGTGCCAGCAGCCCGGGGGGGGATCAGCCCCAGCATTTT.

This chain uses TRBV3-1 (or the pseudogene TRBV3-2) with TRBJ2-7, with 7 nucleotides matching TRBD2. The germline V gene encodes CDR1 LGHDT and CDR2 YNNKEL (reference sequence). With V trimmed by 1 base and J by 7 bases, 10 bases remained unmatched. This CDR3 is 15 amino acids long. CDR3 bases: TGTGCCAGCAGCCAAGGGAGGCTAGCGGTTGGAGAGCAGTACGTC. Translation: CASSQGRLAVGEQYV.

This clone was counted once. V is TRBV6-1 and J is TRBJ2-7; unclear D gene. V lost 5 bases to trimming and J lost 1 base, with 15 bases between them. The CDR3 has 15 amino acids. The germline V gene has CDR1 MNHNS and CDR2 SASEGT. This CDR3 is CASSSPTLGSYEQYF. The CDR3 coding sequence is TGTGCCAGCAGTTCCCCGACACTGGGGTCCTACGAGCAGTACTTC.

This clone was counted once. The chain employs TRBV6-5 and TRBJ1-3; 7 bases are shared with TRBD1. Germline V gene sequence: CDR1 MNHEY, CDR2 SVGAGI. The CDR3 is 15 amino acids. J lost 0 bases, V lost 6 bases, and 5 bases had no gene match. CDR3 coding DNA: TGTGCCAGCAGCGCGACAGGGTACTCTGGAAACACCATATATTTT. Translating gives CASSATGYSGNTIYF.

The chain couples TRBV12-3 or TRBV12-4 to TRBJ2-4; D ambiguous. CDR3 size: 11 residues. Trimming shortened V by 6 bases and J by 6 bases, and 6 bases separated the two germline ends. The CDR3 DNA reads as TGTGCCAGCAGCGACCCAAACATTCAGTACTTC. It is translated as CASSDPNIQYF.

The CDR3 reads CASKRDRTDGYTF. The CDR3 nucleotides read TGTGCCAGCAAAAGAGACAGGACAGATGGCTACACCTTC. The chain is built from TRBV6-6 and TRBJ1-2; TRBD1 is a possible D gene (6 bases). CDR3 length: 13 residues. Trimming took 7 bases from V and 6 from J, leaving 15 bases between them. Germline lookup yields CDR1 MNHNY and CDR2 SVGAGI (reference sequence).

V usage is TRBV30 and J usage is TRBJ1-4; D is unclear. Trimming took off 4 bases at V and 8 bases at J, with 11 bases between the two ends. Per germline, CDR1 GTSNPN and CDR2 SVGIG (reference sequence). The CDR3 loop spans 12 amino acids. The CDR3 protein is CAWTAGSEKLFF. In DNA, the CDR3 is TGTGCCTGGACCGCGGGGTCGGAAAAACTGTTTTTT.

The gene calls are TRBV18 and TRBJ2-7; 10 nucleotides agree with TRBD2. CDR3 length: 14 residues. V lost 3 bases, J lost 4 bases, and 3 bases stayed unmatched. The V gene's germline CDR1 is KGHSH and CDR2 LQKENI. The CDR3 is CASSPLAGEYEQYF. DNA of the CDR3: TGTGCCAGCTCACCTCTAGCGGGGGAGTACGAGCAGTACTTC.

J is TRBJ2-7 and V is TRBV2, with 8 bases fitting TRBD1. The CDR3 length is 14 residues. CDR1 is SNHLY and CDR2 is FYNNEI in the germline V gene. With 6 bases clipped from V and 1 base from J, the junction kept 5 bases outside the gene matches. In DNA, the CDR3 is TGTGCCAGCAGGCTGGGACAGGCGTCCTACGAGCAGTACTTC. The encoded protein is CASRLGQASYEQYF. Full variable domain (rest looked up from reference TRBV2 and TRBJ2-7): EPEVTQTPSHQVTQMGQEVILRCVPISNHLYFYWYRQILGQKVEFLVSFYNNEISEKSEIFDDQFSVERPDGSNFTLKIRSTKLEDSAMYFCASRLGQASYEQYFGPGTRLTVT.

This chain joins TRBV6-2 or TRBV6-3 and TRBJ1-5; D remains unclear. The germline gives CDR1 MNHEY, CDR2 SVGEGT. The ends were cut back, 11 bases at V and 8 bases at J, with 19 bases in the middle. The CDR3 is made up of 13 amino acids. The CDR3 reads CACGRQWVEPQHF. CDR3 nucleotides: TGTGCCTGCGGCCGGCAGTGGGTTGAGCCCCAGCATTTT.

This rearrangement joins TRBV11-3 to TRBJ2-5; the D gene could be TRBD1 or TRBD2 (5 bases each). Trimming left V 5 bases short and J 1 base short, with 11 bases between. The germline V gene encodes CDR1 SGHNT and CDR2 YENEEA. The CDR3 is made up of 14 amino acids. The CDR3, as DNA: TGTGCCAGCAGCCCCAAAGGGACCCAAGAGACCCAGTACTTC. Its protein is CASSPKGTQETQYF. Looking up the rest from reference TRBV11-3 and TRBJ2-5 gives the full variable domain: EAGVVQSPRYKIIEKKQPVAFWCNPISGHNTLYWYLQNLGQGPELLIRYENEEAVDDSQLPKDRFSAERLKGVDSTLKIQPAELGDSAVYLCASSPKGTQETQYFGPGTRLLVL.

The chain is built from TRBV9 and TRBJ2-3; D possibly uses TRBD1 or TRBD2 (5 bases each). The CDR3 is made up of 16 amino acids. Between the trimmed V and J ends, which lost 3 bases and 0 bases, there was a span of 14 bases. The germline CDR1 and CDR2 sequences are SGDLS and YYNGEE. CDR3: CASSAPRGLSTDTQYF. CDR3 bases: TGTGCCAGCAGCGCCCCGAGGGGCCTTAGCACAGATACGCAGTATTTT. The variable domain in full, completed from reference TRBV9 and TRBJ2-3, reads DSGVTQTPKHLITATGQRVTLRCSPRSGDLSVYWYQQSLDQGLQFLIQYYNGEERAKGNILERFSAQQFPDLHSELNLSSLELGDSALYFCASSAPRGLSTDTQYFGPGTRLTVL.

This chain links TRBV6-5 with TRBJ2-1, with D perhaps TRBD1 or TRBD2 (6 bases each). The CDR3 has 16 residues. Germline CDR1 is MNHEY and CDR2 is SVGAGI. Trimming cost V 0 bases and J 6 bases, with 15 bases left between them. The CDR3 loop reads CASSYSRGVASNEQFF. CDR3 sequence (DNA): TGTGCCAGCAGTTACTCGAGGGGGGTAGCGTCCAATGAGCAGTTCTTC.

The chain combines TRBV29-1 with TRBJ2-7, with TRBD1 matching 8 bases. Losses at the gene ends were 7 bases for V and 2 bases for J; bases not matched to a gene: 4. The CDR3 sequence is 12 residues long. The germline V gene encodes CDR1 SQVTM and CDR2 ANQGSEA. The CDR3 bases are TGCAGCGGGCGGACAGGGCCCTACGAGCAGTACTTC. This encodes CSGRTGPYEQYF.

The chain links TRBV28 to TRBJ1-1; no firm D call. This CDR3 spans 14 amino acids. V was trimmed by 2 bases and J by 6 bases, leaving 13 bases between them. Germline V lookup: CDR1 MDHEN, CDR2 SYDVKM. CDR3 sequence (DNA): TGTGCCAGCAGTTTAGACGGGAGTCAGGCTGAAGCTTTCTTT. It specifies CASSLDGSQAEAFF.

The rearrangement uses TRBV15 and TRBJ1-1; no firm D call. The CDR3 loop spans 13 amino acids. Germline V gene sequence: CDR1 LNHNV, CDR2 YYDKDF (reference sequence). Trimming shortened V by 3 bases and J by 10 bases, and 15 bases separated the two germline ends. Here the CDR3 reads CATSRDIQYSAFF. For the CDR3, the DNA is TGTGCCACCAGCAGGGATATACAGTATTCAGCTTTCTTT.

The gene calls are TRBV12-3 or TRBV12-4 and TRBJ1-2; weak D call: TRBD1 (6 bases). The CDR3 contains 12 residues. Trimming left V 6 bases short and J 7 bases short, with 12 bases between. CDR3 in DNA: TGTGCCAGCAGCAGCAGGGGAGGTGGCTACACCTTC. It is translated as CASSSRGGGYTF.

The gene calls are TRBV21-1 and TRBJ2-7; the DNA was not used to check the table's D call, TRBD1. TRBV21-1 is a known pseudogene. This CDR3 region has 16 residues. CDR3 nucleotides: TGTGCCAGCAGCCTCCCACGGGACAGGGAATCCTACGAGCAGTACGTC. Protein sequence: CASSLPRDRESYEQYV.

The rearrangement joins TRBV5-4 to TRBJ2-7; D is undetermined. This CDR3 has 13 residues. Germline V gene data show CDR1 as SGHNT and CDR2 as YYREEE (reference sequence). Trimming took off 3 bases at V and 6 bases at J, with 13 bases between the two ends. CDR3 nucleotide sequence: TGTGCCAGCAGCTCGGACCGACAAGGCGAGCAGTACTTC. Residues: CASSSDRQGEQYF.

Regarding this clone: The conserved final phenylalanine or tryptophan is absent from the CDR3, which likely points to a read error. The DNA is omitted, as the CDR3 cannot be located on it reliably, and the CDR3 follows TCRdb's listing. The rearrangement joins TRBV16 to TRBJ1-4; the D segment call TRBD1 is taken from the table without a DNA check. Germline CDR1 is KGHSY and CDR2 is FQNENV. The CDR3 has 15 amino acids, counting both end residues. CDR3 sequence reads: CASSPQGGQVIGASE.

The rearrangement uses TRBV5-6 and TRBJ1-1; a weak D match, TRBD1 (6 bases). The ends were cut back, 2 bases at V and 0 bases at J, with 20 bases in the middle. The CDR3 is 18 amino acids. Germline V gene lookup returns CDR1 SGHDT and CDR2 YYEEEE. This CDR3 reads CASSLGGRPMLMNTEAFF. For the CDR3, the DNA is TGTGCCAGCAGCTTAGGGGGAAGACCCATGCTGATGAACACTGAAGCTTTCTTT.

The J gene is TRBJ2-1, the V gene TRBV7-2; 7 nucleotides line up with TRBD2. There are 17 residues in the CDR3. V lost 4 bases, J lost 0 bases, and 9 bases stayed unmatched. Germline CDR1 SGHTA, CDR2 FQGNSA. This chain's CDR3 is CASSSGFGGTSYNEQFF. The CDR3 coding sequence is TGTGCCAGCAGCTCCGGGTTCGGGGGGACCTCCTACAATGAGCAGTTCTTC. Looking up the rest from reference TRBV7-2 and TRBJ2-1 gives the full variable domain: GAGVSQSPSNKVTEKGKDVELRCDPISGHTALYWYRQSLGQGLEFLIYFQGNSAPDKSGLPSDRFSAERTGGSVSTLTIQRTQQEDSAVYLCASSSGFGGTSYNEQFFGPGTRLTVL.

The V call is TRBV7-8, the J call TRBJ2-5, with 7 bases lining up with TRBD1. V lost 3 bases and J lost 1; bases outside the gene matches: 5. Germline lookup yields CDR1 SGHVS and CDR2 FQNEAQ. The CDR3 runs 15 residues. The CDR3 DNA is TGTGCCAGCAGCTTTAATGGGGACAGCCAAGAGACCCAGTACTTC. It codes for CASSFNGDSQETQYF.

This clone occurred once. The chain employs TRBV20-1 and TRBJ2-3; the match to TRBD2 covers 10 bases. The CDR3 loop spans 14 amino acids. Germline loops: CDR1 DFQATT, CDR2 SNEGSKA (reference sequence). The trim removed 3 bases at V and 4 bases at J, leaving 4 bases unmatched. The CDR3 bases are TGCAGTGCTAGTTTACTAGCGGGACCAGATACGCAGTATTTT. It is translated as CSASLLAGPDTQYF.

This chain uses TRBV5-5 with TRBJ2-7; D remains unclear. The CDR3 has 14 amino acids. Trimming shortened V by 0 bases and J by 0 bases, and 7 bases separated the two germline ends. The V gene's germline CDR1 is SGHKS and CDR2 YYEKEE (reference sequence). CDR3: CASSLEPSSYEQYF. The CDR3 region has the DNA TGTGCCAGCAGCTTGGAACCTAGCTCCTACGAGCAGTACTTC.

The V call is TRBV6-1, the J call TRBJ1-5, with D uncertain. The CDR3 sequence is 17 residues long. V lost 4 bases, J lost 5 bases, and 21 bases lay in between. Germline CDR1 is MNHNS and CDR2 is SASEGT. CDR3 nucleotide sequence: TGTGCCAGCAGTGGTCACCAAAGCCAGGTCCTTTATCAGCCCCAGCATTTT. Translation: CASSGHQSQVLYQPQHF.

The gene calls are TRBV5-1 and TRBJ2-5; no definite D call. V was clipped by 4 bases and J by 5 bases, with 12 bases between them. The CDR3 totals 13 residues. The germline gives CDR1 SGHRS, CDR2 YFSETQ. This chain's CDR3 is CASSLLARETQYF. The CDR3, as DNA: TGCGCCAGCAGCCTACTGGCTAGGGAGACCCAGTACTTC.